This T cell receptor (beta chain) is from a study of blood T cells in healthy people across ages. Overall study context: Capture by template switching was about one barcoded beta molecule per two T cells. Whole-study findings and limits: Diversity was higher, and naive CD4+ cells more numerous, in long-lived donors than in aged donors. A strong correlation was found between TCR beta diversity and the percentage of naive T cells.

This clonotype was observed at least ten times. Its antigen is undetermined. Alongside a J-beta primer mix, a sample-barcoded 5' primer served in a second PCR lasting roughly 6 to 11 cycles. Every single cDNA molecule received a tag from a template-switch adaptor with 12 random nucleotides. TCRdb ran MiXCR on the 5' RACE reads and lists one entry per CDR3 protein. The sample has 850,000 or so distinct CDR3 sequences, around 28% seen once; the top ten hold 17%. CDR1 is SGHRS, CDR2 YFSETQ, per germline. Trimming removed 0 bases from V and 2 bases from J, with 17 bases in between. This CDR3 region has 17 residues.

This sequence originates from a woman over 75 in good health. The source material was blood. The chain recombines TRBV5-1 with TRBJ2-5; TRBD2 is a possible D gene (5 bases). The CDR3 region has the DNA TGCGCCAGCAGCTTGGGGGCGCGGAGGCACAAACAAGAGACCCAGTACTTC. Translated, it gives CASSLGARRHKQETQYF.